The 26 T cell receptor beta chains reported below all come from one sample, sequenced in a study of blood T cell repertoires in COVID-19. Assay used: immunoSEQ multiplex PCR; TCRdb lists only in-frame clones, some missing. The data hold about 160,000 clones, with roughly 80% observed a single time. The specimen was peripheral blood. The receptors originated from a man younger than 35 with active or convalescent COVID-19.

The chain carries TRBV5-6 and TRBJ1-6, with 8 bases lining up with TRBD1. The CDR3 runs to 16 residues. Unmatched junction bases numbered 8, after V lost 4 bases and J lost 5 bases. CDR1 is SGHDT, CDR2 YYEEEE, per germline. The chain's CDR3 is CASSPLGQGDNSPLHF. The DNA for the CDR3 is TGTGCCAGCAGCCCCCTCGGACAGGGCGATAATTCACCCCTCCACTTT.

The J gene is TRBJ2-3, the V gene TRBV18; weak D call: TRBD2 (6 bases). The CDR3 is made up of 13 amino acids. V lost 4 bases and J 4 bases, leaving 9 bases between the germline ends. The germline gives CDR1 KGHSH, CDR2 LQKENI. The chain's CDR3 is CASSQGLADTQYF. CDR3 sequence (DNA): TGTGCCAGCTCACAGGGACTCGCAGATACGCAGTATTTT.

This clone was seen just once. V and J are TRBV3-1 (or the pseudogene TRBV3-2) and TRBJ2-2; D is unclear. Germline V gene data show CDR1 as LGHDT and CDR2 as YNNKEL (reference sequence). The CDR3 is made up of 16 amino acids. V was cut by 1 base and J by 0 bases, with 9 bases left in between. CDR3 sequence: CASSQVHTTNTGELFF. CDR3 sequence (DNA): TGTGCCAGCAGCCAAGTACATACTACGAACACCGGGGAGCTGTTTTTT.

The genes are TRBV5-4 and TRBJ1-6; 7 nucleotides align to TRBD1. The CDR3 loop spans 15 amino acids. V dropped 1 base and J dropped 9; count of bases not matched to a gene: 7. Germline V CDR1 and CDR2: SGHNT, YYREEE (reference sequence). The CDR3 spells CASSLRQGRSSPLHF. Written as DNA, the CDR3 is TGTGCCAGCAGCTTGAGACAGGGACGCAGTTCACCCCTCCACTTT.

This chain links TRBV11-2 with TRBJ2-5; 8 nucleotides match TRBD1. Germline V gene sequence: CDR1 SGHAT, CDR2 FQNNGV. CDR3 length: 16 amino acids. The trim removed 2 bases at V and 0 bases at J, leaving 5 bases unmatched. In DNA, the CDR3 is TGTGCCAGCAGCTTACGGACAGGGTATTACCAAGAGACCCAGTACTTC. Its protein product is CASSLRTGYYQETQYF. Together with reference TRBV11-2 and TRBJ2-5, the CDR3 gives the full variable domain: EAGVAQSPRYKIIEKRQSVAFWCNPISGHATLYWYQQILGQGPKLLIQFQNNGVVDDSQLPKDRFSAERLKGVDSTLKIQPAKLEDSAVYLCASSLRTGYYQETQYFGPGTRLLVL.

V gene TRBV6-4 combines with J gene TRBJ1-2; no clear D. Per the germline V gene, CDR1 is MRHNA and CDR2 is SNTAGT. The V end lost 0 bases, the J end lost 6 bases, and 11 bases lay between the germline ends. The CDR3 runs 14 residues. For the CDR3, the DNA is TGTGCCAGCAGTGACTCGAGGAGGGATAATGGCTACACCTTC. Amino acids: CASSDSRRDNGYTF.

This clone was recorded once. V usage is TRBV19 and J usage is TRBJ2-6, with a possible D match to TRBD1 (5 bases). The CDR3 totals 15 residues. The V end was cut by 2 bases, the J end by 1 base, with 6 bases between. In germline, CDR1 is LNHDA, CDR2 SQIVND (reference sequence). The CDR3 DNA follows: TGTGCCAGTAGTATAAAGGGGTCTGGGGCCAACGTCCTGACTTTC. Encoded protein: CASSIKGSGANVLTF. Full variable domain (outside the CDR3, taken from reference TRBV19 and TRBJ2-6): DGGITQSPKYLFRKEGQNVTLSCEQNLNHDAMYWYRQDPGQGLRLIYYSQIVNDFQKGDIAEGYSVSREKKESFPLTVTSAQKNPTAFYLCASSIKGSGANVLTFGAGSRLTVL.

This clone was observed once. This CDR3 is CASSGGTSWYNEQFF. CDR3 bases: TGTGCCAGCAGCGGCGGGACTAGCTGGTACAATGAGCAGTTCTTC. This chain joins TRBV9 and TRBJ2-1; 9 nucleotides match TRBD2. CDR1 and CDR2 from the germline V gene are SGDLS and YYNGEE. This CDR3 has 15 amino acids. V dropped 3 bases and J dropped 4; count of bases not matched to a gene: 5.

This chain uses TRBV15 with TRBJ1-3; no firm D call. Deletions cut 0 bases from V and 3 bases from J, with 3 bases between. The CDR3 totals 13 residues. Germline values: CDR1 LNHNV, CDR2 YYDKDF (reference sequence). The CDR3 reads CATSRDLGNTIYF. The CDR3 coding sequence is TGTGCCACCAGCAGAGATCTTGGAAACACCATATATTTT.

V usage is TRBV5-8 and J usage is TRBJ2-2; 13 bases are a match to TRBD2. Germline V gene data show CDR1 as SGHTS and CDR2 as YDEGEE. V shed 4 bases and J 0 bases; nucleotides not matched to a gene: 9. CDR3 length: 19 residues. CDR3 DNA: TGTGCCAGCAGCGTGGGGACTAGCGGGGTATTAACGAACACCGGGGAGCTGTTTTTT. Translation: CASSVGTSGVLTNTGELFF.

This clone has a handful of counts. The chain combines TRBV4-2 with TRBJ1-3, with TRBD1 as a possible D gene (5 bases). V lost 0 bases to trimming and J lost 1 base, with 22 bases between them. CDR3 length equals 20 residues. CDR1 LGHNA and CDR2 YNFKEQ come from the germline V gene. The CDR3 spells CASSQEWGGSTVGSGNTIYF. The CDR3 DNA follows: TGTGCCAGCAGCCAAGAGTGGGGGGGTTCGACGGTAGGGTCTGGAAACACCATATATTTT.

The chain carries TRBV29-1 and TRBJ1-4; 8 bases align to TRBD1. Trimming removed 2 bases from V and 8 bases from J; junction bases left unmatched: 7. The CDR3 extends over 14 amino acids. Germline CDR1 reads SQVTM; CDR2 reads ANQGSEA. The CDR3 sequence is CSVESGQGREKLFF. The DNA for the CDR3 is TGCAGCGTTGAATCTGGACAGGGACGAGAAAAACTGTTTTTT.

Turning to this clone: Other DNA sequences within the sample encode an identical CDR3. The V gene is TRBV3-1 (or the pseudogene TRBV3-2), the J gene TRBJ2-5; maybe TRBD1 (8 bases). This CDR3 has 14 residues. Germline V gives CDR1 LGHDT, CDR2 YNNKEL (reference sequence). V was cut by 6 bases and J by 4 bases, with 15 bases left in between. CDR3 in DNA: TGTGCCAGCAGACAAACAGGGGGGGGAGAGACCCAGTACTTC. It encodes CASRQTGGGETQYF.

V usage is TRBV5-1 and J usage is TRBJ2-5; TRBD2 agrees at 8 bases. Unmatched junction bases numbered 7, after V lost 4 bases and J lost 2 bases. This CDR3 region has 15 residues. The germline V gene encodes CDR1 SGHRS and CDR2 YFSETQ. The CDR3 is CASSATRGGQETQYF. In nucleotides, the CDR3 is TGCGCCAGCAGCGCCACTCGGGGGGGGCAAGAGACCCAGTACTTC.

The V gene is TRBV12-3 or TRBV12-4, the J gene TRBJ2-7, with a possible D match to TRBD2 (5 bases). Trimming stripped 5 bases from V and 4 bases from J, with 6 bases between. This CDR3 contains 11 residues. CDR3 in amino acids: CASSPGYEQYF. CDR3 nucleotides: TGTGCCAGCAGTCCGGGGTACGAGCAGTACTTC.

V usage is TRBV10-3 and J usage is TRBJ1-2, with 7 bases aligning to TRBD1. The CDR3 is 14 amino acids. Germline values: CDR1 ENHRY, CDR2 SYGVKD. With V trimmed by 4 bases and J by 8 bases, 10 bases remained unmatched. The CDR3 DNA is TGTGCCATCAGTGCACAGGGGCCCCGGGACGGCTACACCTTC. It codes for CAISAQGPRDGYTF.

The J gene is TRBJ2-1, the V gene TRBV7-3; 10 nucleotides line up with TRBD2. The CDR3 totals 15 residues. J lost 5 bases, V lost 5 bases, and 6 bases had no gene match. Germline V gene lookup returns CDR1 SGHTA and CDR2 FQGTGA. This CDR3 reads CASSPSGRSHNEQFF. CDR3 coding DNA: TGTGCCAGCAGCCCTAGCGGGAGATCCCACAATGAGCAGTTCTTC. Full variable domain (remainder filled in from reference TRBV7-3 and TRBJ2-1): GAGVSQTPSNKVTEKGKYVELRCDPISGHTALYWYRQSLGQGPEFLIYFQGTGAADDSGLPNDRFFAVRPEGSVSTLKIQRTERGDSAVYLCASSPSGRSHNEQFFGPGTRLTVL.

DNA of the CDR3: TGTGCCAGCAGCCCTAATATCGGGTACACTGAAGCTTTCTTT. It specifies CASSPNIGYTEAFF. The gene calls are TRBV3-1 (or the pseudogene TRBV3-2) and TRBJ1-1; no clear D gene. The CDR3 runs 14 residues. Germline CDR1 and CDR2: LGHDT and YNNKEL (reference sequence). With 4 bases removed from V and 3 bases from J, the gap between germline ends came to 12 bases.

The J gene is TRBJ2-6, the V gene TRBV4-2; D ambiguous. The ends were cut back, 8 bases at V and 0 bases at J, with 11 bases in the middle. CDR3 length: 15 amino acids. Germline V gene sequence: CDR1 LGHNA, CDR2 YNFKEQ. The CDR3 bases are TGTGCCAGCGAATCCTATCCCTCTGGGGCCAACGTCCTGACTTTC. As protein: CASESYPSGANVLTF.

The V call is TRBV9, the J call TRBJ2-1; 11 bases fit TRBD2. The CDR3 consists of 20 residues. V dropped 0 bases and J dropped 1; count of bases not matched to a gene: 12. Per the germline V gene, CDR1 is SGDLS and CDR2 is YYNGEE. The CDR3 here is CASSVGLAGTFDESYNEQFF. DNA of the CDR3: TGTGCCAGCAGCGTAGGACTAGCGGGGACTTTTGACGAGTCCTACAATGAGCAGTTCTTC.

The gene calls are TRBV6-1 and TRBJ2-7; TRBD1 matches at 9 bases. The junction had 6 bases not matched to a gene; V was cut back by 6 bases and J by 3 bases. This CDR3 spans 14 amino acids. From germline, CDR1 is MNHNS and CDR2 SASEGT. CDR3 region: CASSARQGGYEQYF. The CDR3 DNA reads TGTGCCAGCAGCGCGCGACAGGGGGGCTACGAGCAGTACTTC.

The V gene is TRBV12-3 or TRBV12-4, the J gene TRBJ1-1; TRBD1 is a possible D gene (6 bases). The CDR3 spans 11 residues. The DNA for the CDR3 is TGTGCTTCAGGGGAAACCACTGAAGCTTTCTTT. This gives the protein CASGETTEAFF.

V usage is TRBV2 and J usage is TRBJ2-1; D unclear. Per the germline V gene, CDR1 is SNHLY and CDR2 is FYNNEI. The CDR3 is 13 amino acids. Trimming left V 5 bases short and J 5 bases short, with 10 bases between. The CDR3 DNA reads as TGTGCCAGCAGTCTTGACCAGGACAATGAGCAGTTCTTC. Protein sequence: CASSLDQDNEQFF.

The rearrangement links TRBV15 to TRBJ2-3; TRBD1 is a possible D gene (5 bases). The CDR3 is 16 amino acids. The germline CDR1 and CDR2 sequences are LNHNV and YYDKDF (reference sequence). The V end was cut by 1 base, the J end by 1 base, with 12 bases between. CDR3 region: CATSRAVGPGTDTQYF. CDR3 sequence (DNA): TGTGCCACCAGCAGAGCGGTGGGGCCTGGCACAGATACGCAGTATTTT.

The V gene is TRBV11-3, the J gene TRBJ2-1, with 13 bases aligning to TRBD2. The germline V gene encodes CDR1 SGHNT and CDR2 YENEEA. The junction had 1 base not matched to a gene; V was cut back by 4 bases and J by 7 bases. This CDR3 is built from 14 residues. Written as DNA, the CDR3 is TGTGCCAGCAGCTCGGGACTAGCGGGGAATGAGCAGTTCTTC. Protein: CASSSGLAGNEQFF.

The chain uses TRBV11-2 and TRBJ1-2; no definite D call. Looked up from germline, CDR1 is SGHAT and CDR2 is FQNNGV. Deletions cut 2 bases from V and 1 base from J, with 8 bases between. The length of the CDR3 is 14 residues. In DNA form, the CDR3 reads TGTGCCAGCAGCTTACGTCAGTATAACTATGGCTACACCTTC. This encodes CASSLRQYNYGYTF.